These 5 T cell receptor beta chains were all obtained from the same sample, sequenced in a study of T-cell reconstitution after alpha-beta-depleted transplantation in children. Unique molecular identifiers were used in preparing the TCRbeta library. TCRdb recomputed calls from the PCR reads with MiXCR, one row per CDR3 protein. The sample contains fewer than 750,000 distinct CDR3 sequences, about a quarter of which appear only once. Specimen: PBMCs, collected before TCRalphabeta/CD19-depleted stem cell transplant. These receptors all stem from a boy under two years old with Wiskott-Aldrich syndrome, due to receive a stem cell transplant.

This clonotype was seen a few times. This rearrangement joins TRBV12-3 or TRBV12-4 to TRBJ2-5; TRBD2 matches 13 bases. With 0 bases clipped from V and 0 bases from J, the junction kept 10 bases outside the gene matches. The CDR3 runs to 20 residues. The chain's CDR3 is CASSLARLAGGRGYQETQYF. CDR3 nucleotides: TGTGCCAGCAGTTTAGCGAGACTAGCGGGAGGTCGGGGGTACCAAGAGACCCAGTACTTC.

The chain uses TRBV3-1 and TRBJ2-7; weak D call: TRBD2 (7 bases). There are 14 residues in the CDR3. Germline loops: CDR1 LGHDT, CDR2 YNNKEL (reference sequence). Trimming left V 4 bases short and J 4 bases short, with 14 bases between. The CDR3 DNA follows: TGTGCCAGCAGCCGGTGGAGCGGGACATACGAGCAGTACTTC. Its translation: CASSRWSGTYEQYF.

The chain has TRBV14 and TRBJ2-1, with TRBD2 identical over 8 bases. The CDR3 is made up of 16 amino acids. Germline assignment: CDR1 SGHDN and CDR2 FVKESK. Trimming removed 0 bases from V and 7 bases from J; junction bases left unmatched: 8. For the CDR3, the DNA is TGTGCCAGCAGCCAAGATGTCGGGAGGGCCTGGAATGAGCAGTTCTTC. Translated, it gives CASSQDVGRAWNEQFF.

This clonotype showed up just a few times. The rearrangement joins TRBV5-1 to TRBJ2-5, with 8 bases fitting TRBD2. The trim removed 4 bases at V and 2 bases at J, leaving 4 bases unmatched. The germline CDR1 and CDR2 sequences are SGHRS and YFSETQ. The CDR3 spans 14 residues. The CDR3 reads CASSHSGAQETQYF. CDR3 nucleotide sequence: TGCGCCAGCAGCCATAGCGGGGCACAAGAGACCCAGTACTTC.

The chain links TRBV5-1 to TRBJ2-7, with 7 bases identical to TRBD1. V lost 3 bases and J lost 2; bases outside the gene matches: 14. Germline values: CDR1 SGHRS, CDR2 YFSETQ. The CDR3 totals 17 residues. This CDR3 reads CASSWPHNRGSTYEQYF. CDR3 DNA: TGCGCCAGCAGCTGGCCCCATAACAGGGGTTCCACCTACGAGCAGTACTTC.